This T cell receptor (beta chain) was captured by sequencing in a study of blood T cell repertoires in COVID-19. Looking at the study overall: PBMCs, B-cell-depleted T cells, or T cells were the source of the cDNA or gDNA that made up the material.

In the source study's methods: Amplification with reference gene primers provided the estimates of nucleated cell counts. Profiled with immunoSEQ multiplex PCR; TCRdb holds only in-frame clones, not every one. The D gene and trimming were derived from the DNA, and the V and J assignments and clone size from that table. The sample has about 140,000 clones; around 83% are singletons. Trimming removed 2 bases at V and 3 bases at J, with 11 bases between. Per the germline V gene, CDR1 is SGDLS and CDR2 is YYNGEE. The CDR3 loop spans 14 amino acids. This TCR was sampled from a woman in her sixties with acute or convalescent COVID-19. The sample comprised peripheral blood. The chain uses TRBV9 and TRBJ1-2; D uncertain. CDR3 amino acids: CASSVDEGDYGYTF. The DNA for the CDR3 is TGTGCCAGCAGCGTTGACGAGGGCGACTATGGCTACACCTTC. Complete variable domain (other parts from reference TRBV9 and TRBJ1-2): DSGVTQTPKHLITATGQRVTLRCSPRSGDLSVYWYQQSLDQGLQFLIQYYNGEERAKGNILERFSAQQFPDLHSELNLSSLELGDSALYFCASSVDEGDYGYTFGSGTRLTVV.